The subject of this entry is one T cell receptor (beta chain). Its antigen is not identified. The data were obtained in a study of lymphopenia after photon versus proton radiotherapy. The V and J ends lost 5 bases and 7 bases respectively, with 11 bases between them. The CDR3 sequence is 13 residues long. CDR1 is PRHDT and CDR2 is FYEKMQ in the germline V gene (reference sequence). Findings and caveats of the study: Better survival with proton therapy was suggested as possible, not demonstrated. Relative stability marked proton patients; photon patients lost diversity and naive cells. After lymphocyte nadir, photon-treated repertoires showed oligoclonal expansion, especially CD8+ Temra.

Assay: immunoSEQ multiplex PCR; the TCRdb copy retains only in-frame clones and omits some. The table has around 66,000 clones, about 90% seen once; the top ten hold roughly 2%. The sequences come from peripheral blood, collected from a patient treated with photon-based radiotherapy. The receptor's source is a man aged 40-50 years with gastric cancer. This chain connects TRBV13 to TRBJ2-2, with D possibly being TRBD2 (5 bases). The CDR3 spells CASSPGISGELFF. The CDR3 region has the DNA TGTGCCAGCAGCCCGGGGATTAGCGGGGAGCTGTTTTTT.